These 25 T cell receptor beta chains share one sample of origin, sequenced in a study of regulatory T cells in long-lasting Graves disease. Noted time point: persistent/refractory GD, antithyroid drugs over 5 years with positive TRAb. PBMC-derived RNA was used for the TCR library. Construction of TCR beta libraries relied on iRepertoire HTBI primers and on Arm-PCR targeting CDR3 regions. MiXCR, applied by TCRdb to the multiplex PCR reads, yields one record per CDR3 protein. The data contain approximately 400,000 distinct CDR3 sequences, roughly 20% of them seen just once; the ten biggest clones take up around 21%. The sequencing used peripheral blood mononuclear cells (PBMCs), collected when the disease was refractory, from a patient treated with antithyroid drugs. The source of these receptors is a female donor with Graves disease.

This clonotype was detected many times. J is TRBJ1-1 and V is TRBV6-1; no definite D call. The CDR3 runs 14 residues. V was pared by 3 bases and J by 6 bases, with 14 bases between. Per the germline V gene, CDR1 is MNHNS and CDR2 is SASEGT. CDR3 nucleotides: TGTGCCAGCAGTGAGGTGGGCAGTAACCCTGAAGCTTTCTTT. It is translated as CASSEVGSNPEAFF.

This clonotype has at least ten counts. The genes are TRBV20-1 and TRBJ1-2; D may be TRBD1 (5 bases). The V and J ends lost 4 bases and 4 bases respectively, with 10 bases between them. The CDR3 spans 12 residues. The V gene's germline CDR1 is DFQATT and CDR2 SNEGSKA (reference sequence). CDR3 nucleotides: TGCAGTGCTACCGGGACGGCCTATGGCTACACCTTC. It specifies CSATGTAYGYTF.

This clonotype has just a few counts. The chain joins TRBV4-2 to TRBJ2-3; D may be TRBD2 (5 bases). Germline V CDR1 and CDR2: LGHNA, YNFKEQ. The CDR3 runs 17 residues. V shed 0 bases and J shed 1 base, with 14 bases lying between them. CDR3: CASSQEVRVSGTDTQYF. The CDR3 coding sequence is TGTGCCAGCAGCCAAGAGGTCCGCGTTAGCGGCACAGATACGCAGTATTTT.

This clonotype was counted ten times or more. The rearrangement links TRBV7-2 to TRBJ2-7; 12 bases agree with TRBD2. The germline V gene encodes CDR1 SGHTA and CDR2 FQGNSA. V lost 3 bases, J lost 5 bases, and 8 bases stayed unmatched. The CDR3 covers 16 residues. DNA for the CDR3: TGTGCCAGCAGCTTGCGACTAGCGGGAGCCGGCGACGAGCAGTACTTC. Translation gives CASSLRLAGAGDEQYF. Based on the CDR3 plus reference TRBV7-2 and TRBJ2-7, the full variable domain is GAGVSQSPSNKVTEKGKDVELRCDPISGHTALYWYRQSLGQGLEFLIYFQGNSAPDKSGLPSDRFSAERTGGSVSTLTIQRTQQEDSAVYLCASSLRLAGAGDEQYFGPGTRLTVT.

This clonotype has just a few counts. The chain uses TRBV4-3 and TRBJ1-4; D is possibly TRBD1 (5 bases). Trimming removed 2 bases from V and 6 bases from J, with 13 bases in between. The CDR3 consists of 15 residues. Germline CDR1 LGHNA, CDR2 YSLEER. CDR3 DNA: TGCGCCAGCAGCCAAACCCACGACAGTTATGAAAAACTGTTTTTT. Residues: CASSQTHDSYEKLFF.

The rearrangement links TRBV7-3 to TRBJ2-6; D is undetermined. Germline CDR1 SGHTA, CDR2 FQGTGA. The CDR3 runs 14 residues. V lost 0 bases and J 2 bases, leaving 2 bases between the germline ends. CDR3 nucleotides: TGTGCCAGCAGCTTAACGGCTGGGGCCAACGTCCTGACTTTC. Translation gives CASSLTAGANVLTF.

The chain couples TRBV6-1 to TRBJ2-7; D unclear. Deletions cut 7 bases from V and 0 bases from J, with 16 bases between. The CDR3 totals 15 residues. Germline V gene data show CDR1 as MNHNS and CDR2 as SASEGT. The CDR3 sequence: CASNIQGKSSYEQYF. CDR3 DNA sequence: TGTGCCAGCAACATTCAAGGGAAGAGCTCCTACGAGCAGTACTTC.

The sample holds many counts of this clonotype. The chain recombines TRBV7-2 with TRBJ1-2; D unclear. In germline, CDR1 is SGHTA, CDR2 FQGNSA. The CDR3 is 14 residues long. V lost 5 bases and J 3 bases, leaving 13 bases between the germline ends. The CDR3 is CASSAPATYYGYTF. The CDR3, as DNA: TGTGCCAGCAGCGCGCCGGCGACCTACTATGGCTACACCTTC.

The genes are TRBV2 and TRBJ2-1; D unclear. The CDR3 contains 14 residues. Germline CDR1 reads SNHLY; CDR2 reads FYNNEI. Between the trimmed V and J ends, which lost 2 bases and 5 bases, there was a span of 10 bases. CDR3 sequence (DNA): TGTGCCAGCAGTGAAAATCCTGGAAACAATGAGCAGTTCTTC. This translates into CASSENPGNNEQFF.

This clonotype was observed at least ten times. CDR3 bases: TGTGCCAGCAGACCCGGGACCACCTACGAGCAGTACTTC. Its protein is CASRPGTTYEQYF. The chain employs TRBV28 and TRBJ2-7; D may be TRBD1 or TRBD2 (5 bases each). This CDR3 has 13 residues. V dropped 6 bases and J dropped 2 bases, with 11 bases sitting between them. CDR1 and CDR2 (germline): MDHEN, SYDVKM.

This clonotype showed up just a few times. The CDR3 region has the DNA TGTGCCATCAGTACAGACGCCACCAACTATGGCTACACCTTC. Its translation: CAISTDATNYGYTF. J is TRBJ1-2 and V is TRBV10-3; no definite D call. The length of the CDR3 is 14 residues. Per the germline V gene, CDR1 is ENHRY and CDR2 is SYGVKD. Trimming shortened V by 5 bases and J by 2 bases, and 12 bases separated the two germline ends.

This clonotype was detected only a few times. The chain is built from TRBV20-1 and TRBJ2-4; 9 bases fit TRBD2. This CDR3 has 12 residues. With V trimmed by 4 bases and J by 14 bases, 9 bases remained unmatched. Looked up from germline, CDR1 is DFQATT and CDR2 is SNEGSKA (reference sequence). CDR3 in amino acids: CSAMLAGRFEYF. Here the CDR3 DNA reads TGCAGTGCTATGCTAGCGGGGAGGTTCGAGTACTTC.

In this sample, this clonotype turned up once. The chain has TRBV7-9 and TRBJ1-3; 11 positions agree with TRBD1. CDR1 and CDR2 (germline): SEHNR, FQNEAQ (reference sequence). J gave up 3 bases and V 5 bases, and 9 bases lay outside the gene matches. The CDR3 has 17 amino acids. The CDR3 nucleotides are TGTGCCAGCAGCCCCCCGGACAGGGGGCTAGGTGGAAACACCATATATTTT. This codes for CASSPPDRGLGGNTIYF.

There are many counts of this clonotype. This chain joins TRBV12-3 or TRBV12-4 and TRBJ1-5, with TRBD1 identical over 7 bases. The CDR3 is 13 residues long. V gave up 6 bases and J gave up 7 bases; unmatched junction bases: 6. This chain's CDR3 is CASRDRVGQPQHF. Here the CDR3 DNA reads TGTGCCAGCAGAGACAGGGTCGGGCAGCCCCAGCATTTT.

CDR3: CASSVVSGGAAFF. DNA of the CDR3: TGTGCCAGCAGCGTAGTGTCGGGGGGCGCCGCTTTCTTT. This chain joins TRBV9 and TRBJ1-1; TRBD1 is a possible D gene (6 bases). The CDR3 spans 13 residues. V lost 0 bases and J 11 bases, leaving 14 bases between the germline ends. Germline CDR1 and CDR2: SGDLS and YYNGEE.

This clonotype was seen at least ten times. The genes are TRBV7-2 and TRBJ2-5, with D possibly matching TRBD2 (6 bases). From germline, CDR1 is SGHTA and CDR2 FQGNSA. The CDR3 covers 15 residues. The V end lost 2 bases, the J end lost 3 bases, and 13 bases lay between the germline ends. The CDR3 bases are TGTGCCAGCAGCTTATCGGTCGGGAGTAAAGAGACCCAGTACTTC. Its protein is CASSLSVGSKETQYF.

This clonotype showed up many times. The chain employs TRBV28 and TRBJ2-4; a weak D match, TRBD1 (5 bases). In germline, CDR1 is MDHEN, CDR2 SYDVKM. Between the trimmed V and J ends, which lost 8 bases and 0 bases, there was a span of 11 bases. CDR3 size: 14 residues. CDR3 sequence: CASRQMVAKNIQYF. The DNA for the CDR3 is TGTGCCAGCCGACAGATGGTAGCCAAAAACATTCAGTACTTC.

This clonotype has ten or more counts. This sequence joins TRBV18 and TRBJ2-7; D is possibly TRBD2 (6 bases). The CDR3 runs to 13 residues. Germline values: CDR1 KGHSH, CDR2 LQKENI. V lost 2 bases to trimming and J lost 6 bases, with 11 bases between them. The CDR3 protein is CASSPGRDSEQYF. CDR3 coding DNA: TGTGCCAGCTCACCAGGACGGGACTCCGAGCAGTACTTC.

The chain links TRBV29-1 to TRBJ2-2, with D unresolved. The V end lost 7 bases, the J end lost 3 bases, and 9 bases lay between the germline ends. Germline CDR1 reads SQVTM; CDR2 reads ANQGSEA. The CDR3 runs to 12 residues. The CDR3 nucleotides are TGCAGCGCTTCCCGTTACACCGGGGAGCTGTTTTTT. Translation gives CSASRYTGELFF.

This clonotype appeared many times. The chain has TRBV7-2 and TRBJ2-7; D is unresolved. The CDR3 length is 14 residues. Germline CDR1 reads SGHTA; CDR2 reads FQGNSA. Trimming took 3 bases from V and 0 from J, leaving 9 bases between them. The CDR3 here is CASSFIGTSYEQYF. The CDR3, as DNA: TGTGCCAGCAGCTTTATAGGCACCTCCTACGAGCAGTACTTC.

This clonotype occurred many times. The CDR3 DNA is TGTGCCAGCAGCTTAGGACTATACGGACAAGAGACCCAGTACTTC. This encodes CASSLGLYGQETQYF. V gene TRBV7-2 combines with J gene TRBJ2-5; D is perhaps TRBD2 (5 bases). The CDR3 is made up of 15 amino acids. Germline-derived CDR1 and CDR2 are SGHTA and FQGNSA. Deletions cut 1 base from V and 2 bases from J, with 11 bases between.

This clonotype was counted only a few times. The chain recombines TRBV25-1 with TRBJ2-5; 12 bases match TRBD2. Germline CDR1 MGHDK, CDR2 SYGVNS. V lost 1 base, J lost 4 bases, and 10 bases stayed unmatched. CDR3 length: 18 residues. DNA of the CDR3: TGTGCCAGCAGTGAATCCCCTAGACTAGCGGGAGTACCAGAGACCCAGTACTTC. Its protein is CASSESPRLAGVPETQYF.

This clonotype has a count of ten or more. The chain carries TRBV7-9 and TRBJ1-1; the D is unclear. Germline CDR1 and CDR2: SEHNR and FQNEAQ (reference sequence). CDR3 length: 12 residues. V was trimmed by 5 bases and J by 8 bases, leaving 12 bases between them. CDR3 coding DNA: TGTGCCAGCAGCCAACAGCGGACGGAAGCTTTCTTT. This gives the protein CASSQQRTEAFF.

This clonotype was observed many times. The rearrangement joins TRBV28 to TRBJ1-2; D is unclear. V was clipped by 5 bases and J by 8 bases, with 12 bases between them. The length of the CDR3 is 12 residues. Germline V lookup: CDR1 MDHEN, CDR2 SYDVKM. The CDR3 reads CASSERGFGYTF. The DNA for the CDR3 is TGTGCCAGCAGTGAGCGGGGTTTCGGCTACACCTTC.

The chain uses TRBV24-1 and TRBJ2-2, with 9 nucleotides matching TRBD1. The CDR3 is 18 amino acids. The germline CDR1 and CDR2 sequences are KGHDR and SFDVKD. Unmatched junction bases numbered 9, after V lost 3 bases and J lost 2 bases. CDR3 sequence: CATSDGPWDRVNTGELFF. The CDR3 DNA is TGTGCCACCAGTGATGGACCCTGGGACAGGGTAAACACCGGGGAGCTGTTTTTT.